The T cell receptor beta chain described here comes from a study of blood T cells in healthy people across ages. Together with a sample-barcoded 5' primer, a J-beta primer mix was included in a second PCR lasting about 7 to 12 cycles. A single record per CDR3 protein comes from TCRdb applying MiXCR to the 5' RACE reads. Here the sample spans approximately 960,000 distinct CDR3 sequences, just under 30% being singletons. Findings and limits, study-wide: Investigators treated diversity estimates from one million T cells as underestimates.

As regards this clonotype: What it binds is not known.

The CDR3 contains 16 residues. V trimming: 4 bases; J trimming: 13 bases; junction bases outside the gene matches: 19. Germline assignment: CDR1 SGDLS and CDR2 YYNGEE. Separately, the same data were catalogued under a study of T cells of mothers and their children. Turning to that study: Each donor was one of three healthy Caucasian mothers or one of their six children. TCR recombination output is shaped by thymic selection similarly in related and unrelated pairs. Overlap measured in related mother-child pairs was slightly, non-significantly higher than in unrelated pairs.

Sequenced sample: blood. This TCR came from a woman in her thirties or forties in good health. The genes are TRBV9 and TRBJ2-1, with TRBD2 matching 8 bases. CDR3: CASSPGLATGEETQFF. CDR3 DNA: TGTGCCAGCAGCCCCGGACTAGCCACAGGAGAAGAGACCCAGTTCTTC.